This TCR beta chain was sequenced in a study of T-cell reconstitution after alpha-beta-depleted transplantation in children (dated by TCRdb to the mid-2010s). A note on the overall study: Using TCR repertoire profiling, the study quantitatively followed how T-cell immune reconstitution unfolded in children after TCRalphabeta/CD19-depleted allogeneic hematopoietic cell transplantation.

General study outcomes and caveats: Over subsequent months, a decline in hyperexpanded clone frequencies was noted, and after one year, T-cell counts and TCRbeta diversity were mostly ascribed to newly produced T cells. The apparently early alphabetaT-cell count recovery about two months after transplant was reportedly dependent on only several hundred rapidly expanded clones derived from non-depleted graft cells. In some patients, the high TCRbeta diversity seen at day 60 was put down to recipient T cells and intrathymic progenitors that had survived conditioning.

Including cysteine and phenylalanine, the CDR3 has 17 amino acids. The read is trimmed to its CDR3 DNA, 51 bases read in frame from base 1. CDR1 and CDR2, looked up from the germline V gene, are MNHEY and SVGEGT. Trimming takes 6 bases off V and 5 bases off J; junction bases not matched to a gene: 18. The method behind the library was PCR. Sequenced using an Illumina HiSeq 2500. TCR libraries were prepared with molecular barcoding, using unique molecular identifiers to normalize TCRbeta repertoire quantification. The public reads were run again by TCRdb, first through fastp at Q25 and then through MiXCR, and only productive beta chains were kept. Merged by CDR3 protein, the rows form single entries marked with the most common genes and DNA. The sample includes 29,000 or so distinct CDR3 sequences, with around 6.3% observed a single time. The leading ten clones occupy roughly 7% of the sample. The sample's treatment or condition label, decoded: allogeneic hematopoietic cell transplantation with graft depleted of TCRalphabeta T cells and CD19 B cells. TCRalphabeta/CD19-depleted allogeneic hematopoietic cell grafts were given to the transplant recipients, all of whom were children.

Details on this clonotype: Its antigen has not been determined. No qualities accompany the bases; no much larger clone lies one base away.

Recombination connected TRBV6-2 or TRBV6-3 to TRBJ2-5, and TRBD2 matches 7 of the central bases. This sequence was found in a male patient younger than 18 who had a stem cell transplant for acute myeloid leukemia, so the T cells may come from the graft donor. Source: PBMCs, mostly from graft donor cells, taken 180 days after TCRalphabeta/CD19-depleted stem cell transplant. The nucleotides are TGTGCCAGCAGGAGAGCGGGTCGATTGGGAGGGCAGGAGACCCAGTACTTC. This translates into CASRRAGRLGGQETQYF.